The source of this TCR beta chain is a study of HIV-infected patients and healthy controls. The germline V gene encodes CDR1 SQVTM and CDR2 ANQGSEA. Ends included, the CDR3 has 15 residues. Using its own MiXCR run on the 5' RACE reads, TCRdb lists one record per CDR3 protein. Altogether under 70,000 distinct CDR3 sequences are present, 15% to 20% being singletons, with the ten largest covering more than 1.4%. This clonotype came up many times. It is unclear where the CDR3 begins or ends on the DNA, so no DNA is shown, and the CDR3 is as TCRdb lists it. The receptor was derived from a human donor in good health. Sample: CD4+ T cells from blood. The J gene is TRBJ2-1, the V gene TRBV29-1; TRBD1, the table's D call, lacks a check against the DNA. The CDR3 region is CSVGPGQSSYNEQFF.